The clone carrying this T cell receptor (beta chain) was counted between two and nine times. The trim removed 6 bases at V and 3 bases at J, leaving 8 bases unmatched. The CDR3 is 14 amino acids. CDR1 is ENHRY and CDR2 is SYGVKD in the germline V gene. This specimen comes from a study of T-cell reconstitution after alpha-beta-depleted transplantation in children. Unique molecular identifiers were incorporated when the TCRbeta library was constructed. MiXCR was run by TCRdb on the PCR reads, yielding one entry per CDR3 protein. The sample has hundreds of thousands of distinct CDR3 sequences; nearly 10% are singletons.

The sequence came from a human donor who donated a stem cell graft to a child with SCID. The chain is built from TRBV10-3 and TRBJ2-7, with 7 positions matching TRBD1. The sequences come from PBMCs from the stem cell graft donor, collected from the stem cell graft. In DNA, the CDR3 is TGTGCCATCAGCCCGGGACAGCCGATCTACGAGCAGTACTTC. Protein: CAISPGQPIYEQYF.